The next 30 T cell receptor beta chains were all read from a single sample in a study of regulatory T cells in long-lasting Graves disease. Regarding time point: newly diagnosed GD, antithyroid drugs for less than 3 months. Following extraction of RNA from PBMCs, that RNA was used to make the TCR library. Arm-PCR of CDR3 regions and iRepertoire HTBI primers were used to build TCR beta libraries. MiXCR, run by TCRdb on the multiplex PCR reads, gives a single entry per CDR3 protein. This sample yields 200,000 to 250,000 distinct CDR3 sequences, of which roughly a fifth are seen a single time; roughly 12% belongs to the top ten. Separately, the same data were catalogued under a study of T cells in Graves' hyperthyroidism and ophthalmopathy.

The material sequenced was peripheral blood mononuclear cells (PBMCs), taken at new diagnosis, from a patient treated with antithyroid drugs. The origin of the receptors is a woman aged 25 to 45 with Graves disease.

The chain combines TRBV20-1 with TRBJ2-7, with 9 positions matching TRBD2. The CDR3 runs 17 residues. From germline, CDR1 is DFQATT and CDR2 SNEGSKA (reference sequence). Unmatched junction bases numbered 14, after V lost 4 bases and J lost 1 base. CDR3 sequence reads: CSATKLAGVPRSYEQYF. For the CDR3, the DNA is TGCAGTGCTACCAAATTAGCGGGAGTCCCTCGATCCTACGAGCAGTACTTC.

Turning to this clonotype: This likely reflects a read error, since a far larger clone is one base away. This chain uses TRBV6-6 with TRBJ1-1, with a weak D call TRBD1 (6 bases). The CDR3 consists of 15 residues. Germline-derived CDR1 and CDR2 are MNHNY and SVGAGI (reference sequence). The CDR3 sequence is CASSYSWTENTGAFF. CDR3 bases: TGTGCCAGCAGTTACTCCTGGACAGAGAACACTGGAGCTTTCTTT.

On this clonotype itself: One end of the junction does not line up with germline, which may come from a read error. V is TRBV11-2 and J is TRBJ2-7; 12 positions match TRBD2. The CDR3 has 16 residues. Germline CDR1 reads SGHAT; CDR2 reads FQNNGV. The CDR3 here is CASSPLAGGPGREQYF. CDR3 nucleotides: TGCGCCAGCAGCCCGCTAGCGGGAGGGCCGGGGAGGGAGCAGTACTTC.

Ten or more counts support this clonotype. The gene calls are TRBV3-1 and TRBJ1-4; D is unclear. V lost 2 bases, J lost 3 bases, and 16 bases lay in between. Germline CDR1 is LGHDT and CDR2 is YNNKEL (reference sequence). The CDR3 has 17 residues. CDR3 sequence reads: CASSQRLHGLANEKLFF. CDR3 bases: TGTGCCAGCAGCCAACGTCTACATGGCTTAGCTAATGAAAAACTGTTTTTT.

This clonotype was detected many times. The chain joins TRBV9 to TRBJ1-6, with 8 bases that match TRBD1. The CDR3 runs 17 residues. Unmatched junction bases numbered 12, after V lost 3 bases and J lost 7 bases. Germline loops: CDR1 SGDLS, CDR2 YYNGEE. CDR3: CASSARDRPLGNSPLHF. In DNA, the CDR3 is TGTGCCAGCAGCGCGCGGGACAGGCCCCTTGGAAATTCACCCCTCCACTTT.

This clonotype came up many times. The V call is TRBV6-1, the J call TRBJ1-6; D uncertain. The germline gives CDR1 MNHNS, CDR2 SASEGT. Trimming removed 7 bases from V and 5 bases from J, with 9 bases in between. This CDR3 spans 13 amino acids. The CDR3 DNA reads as TGTGCCAGCACAGCGCTAGATAATTCACCCCTCCACTTT. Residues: CASTALDNSPLHF.

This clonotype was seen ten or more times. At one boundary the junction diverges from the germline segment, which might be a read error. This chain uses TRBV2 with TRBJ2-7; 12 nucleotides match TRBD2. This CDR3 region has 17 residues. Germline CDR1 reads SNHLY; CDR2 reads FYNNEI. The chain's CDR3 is CASTELAGGSSSYEQYF. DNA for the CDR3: TGTGCCAGCACTGAACTAGCGGGGGGATCCAGCTCCTACGAGCAGTACTTC.

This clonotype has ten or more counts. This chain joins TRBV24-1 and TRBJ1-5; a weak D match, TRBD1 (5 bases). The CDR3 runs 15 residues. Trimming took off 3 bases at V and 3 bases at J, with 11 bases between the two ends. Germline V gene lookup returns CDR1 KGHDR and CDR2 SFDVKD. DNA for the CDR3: TGTGCCACCAGTGATCCCCGACAGCCCAATCAGCCCCAGCATTTT. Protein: CATSDPRQPNQPQHF.

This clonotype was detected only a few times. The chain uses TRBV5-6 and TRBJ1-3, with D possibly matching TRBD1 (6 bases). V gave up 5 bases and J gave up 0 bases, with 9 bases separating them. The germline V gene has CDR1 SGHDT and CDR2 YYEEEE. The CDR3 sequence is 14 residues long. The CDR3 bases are TGTGCCAGCAGTCAGGGGAACTCTGGAAACACCATATATTTT. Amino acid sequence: CASSQGNSGNTIYF. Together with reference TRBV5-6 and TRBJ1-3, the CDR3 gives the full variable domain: DAGVTQSPTHLIKTRGQQVTLRCSPKSGHDTVSWYQQALGQGPQFIFQYYEEEERQRGNFPDRFSGHQFPNYSSELNVNALLLGDSALYLCASSQGNSGNTIYFGEGSWLTVV.

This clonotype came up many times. The CDR3 region is CASSTGTDYEQYF. CDR3 DNA: TGTGCCAGCTCAACCGGGACAGACTACGAGCAGTACTTC. The gene calls are TRBV18 and TRBJ2-7; 7 nucleotides align to TRBD1. V trimming: 5 bases; J trimming: 3 bases; junction bases outside the gene matches: 4. The CDR3 loop spans 13 amino acids. CDR1 is KGHSH, CDR2 LQKENI, per germline.

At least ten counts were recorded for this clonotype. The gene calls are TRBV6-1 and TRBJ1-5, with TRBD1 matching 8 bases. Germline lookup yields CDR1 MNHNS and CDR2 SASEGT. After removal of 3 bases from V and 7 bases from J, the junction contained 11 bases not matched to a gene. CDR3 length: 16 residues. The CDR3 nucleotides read TGTGCCAGCAGTGACCCCGGGACAGGACCTAACCAGCCCCAGCATTTT. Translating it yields CASSDPGTGPNQPQHF.

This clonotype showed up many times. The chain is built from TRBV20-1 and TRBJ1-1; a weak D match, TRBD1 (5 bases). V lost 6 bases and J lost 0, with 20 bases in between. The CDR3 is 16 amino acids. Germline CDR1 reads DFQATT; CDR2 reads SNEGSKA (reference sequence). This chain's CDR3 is CSALVGQGRMNTEAFF. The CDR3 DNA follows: TGCAGTGCCTTGGTGGGGCAGGGAAGGATGAACACTGAAGCTTTCTTT.

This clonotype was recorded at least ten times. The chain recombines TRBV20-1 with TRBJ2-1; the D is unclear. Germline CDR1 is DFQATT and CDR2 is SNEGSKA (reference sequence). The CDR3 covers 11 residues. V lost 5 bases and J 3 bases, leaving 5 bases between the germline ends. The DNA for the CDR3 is TGCAGTGCTGCCGACTACAATGAGCAGTTCTTC. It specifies CSAADYNEQFF.

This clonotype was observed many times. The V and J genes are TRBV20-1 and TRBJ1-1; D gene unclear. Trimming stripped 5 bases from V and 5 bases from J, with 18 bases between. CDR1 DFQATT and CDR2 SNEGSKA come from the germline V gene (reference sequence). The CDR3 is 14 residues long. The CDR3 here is CSAGFHGLGTEAFF. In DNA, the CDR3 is TGCAGTGCTGGCTTCCACGGACTCGGGACTGAAGCTTTCTTT.

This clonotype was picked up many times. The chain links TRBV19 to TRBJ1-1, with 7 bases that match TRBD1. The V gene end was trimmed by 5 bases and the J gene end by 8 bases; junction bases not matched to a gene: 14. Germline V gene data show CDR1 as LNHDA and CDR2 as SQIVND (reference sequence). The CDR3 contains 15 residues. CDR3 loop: CASSVSTGAPTEAFF. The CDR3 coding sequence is TGTGCCAGTAGTGTCTCCACAGGGGCCCCTACGGAAGCTTTCTTT.

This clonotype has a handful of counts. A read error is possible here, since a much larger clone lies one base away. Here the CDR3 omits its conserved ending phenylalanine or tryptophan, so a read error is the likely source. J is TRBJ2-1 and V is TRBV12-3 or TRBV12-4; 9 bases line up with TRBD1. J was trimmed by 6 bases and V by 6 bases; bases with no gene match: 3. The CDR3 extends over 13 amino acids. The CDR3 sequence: CASRGQGGNEQFL. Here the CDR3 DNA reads TGTGCCAGCAGGGGACAGGGTGGCAATGAGCAGTTCCTC.

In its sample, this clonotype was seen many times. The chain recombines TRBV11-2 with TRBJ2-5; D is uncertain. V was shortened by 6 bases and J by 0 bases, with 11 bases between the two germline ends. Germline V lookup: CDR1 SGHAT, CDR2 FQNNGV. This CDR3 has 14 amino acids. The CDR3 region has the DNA TGTGCCAGCAGTTTCGGGCCGTACCAAGAGACCCAGTACTTC. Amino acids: CASSFGPYQETQYF.

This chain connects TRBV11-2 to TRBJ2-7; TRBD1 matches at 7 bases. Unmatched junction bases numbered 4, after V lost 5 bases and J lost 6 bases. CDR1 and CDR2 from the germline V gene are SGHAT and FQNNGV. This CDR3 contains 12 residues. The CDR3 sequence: CASSQDRVEQYF. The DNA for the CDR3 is TGTGCCAGCAGCCAAGACAGGGTCGAGCAGTACTTC.

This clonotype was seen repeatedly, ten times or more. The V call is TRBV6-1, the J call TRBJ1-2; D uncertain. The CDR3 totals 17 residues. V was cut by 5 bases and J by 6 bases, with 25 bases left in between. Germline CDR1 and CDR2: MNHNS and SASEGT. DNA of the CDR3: TGTGCCAGCAGTCCATCCGGCCTTCCTCCGGAGTATCATGGCTACACCTTC. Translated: CASSPSGLPPEYHGYTF.

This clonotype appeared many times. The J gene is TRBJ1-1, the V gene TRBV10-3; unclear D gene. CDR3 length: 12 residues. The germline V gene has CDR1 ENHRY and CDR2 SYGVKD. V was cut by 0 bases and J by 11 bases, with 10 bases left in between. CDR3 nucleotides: TGTGCCATCAGTGAGTCGGGAGTGGACGCTTTCTTT. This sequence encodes CAISESGVDAFF.

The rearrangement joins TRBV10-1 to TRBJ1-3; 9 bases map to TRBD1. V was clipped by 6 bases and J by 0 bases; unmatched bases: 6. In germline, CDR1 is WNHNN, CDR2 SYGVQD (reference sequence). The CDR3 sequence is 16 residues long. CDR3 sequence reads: CASSFTGGTSGNTIYF. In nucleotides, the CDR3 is TGCGCCAGCAGCTTCACAGGGGGCACCTCTGGAAACACCATATATTTT.

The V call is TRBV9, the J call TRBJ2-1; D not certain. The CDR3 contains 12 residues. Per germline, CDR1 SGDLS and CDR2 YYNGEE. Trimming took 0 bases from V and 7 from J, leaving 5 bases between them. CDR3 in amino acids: CASSVDKNEQFF. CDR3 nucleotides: TGTGCCAGCAGCGTAGACAAGAATGAGCAGTTCTTC.

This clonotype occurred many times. CDR3 bases: TGCAGTGCAAAACTAGCGGTTTACCCCTACGAGCAGTACTTC. Its translation: CSAKLAVYPYEQYF. This sequence joins TRBV20-1 and TRBJ2-7; 8 bases are a match to TRBD2. The CDR3 has 14 residues. Germline V gene lookup returns CDR1 DFQATT and CDR2 SNEGSKA (reference sequence). The V segment lost 6 bases and the J segment 2 bases; nucleotides outside the gene matches: 9.

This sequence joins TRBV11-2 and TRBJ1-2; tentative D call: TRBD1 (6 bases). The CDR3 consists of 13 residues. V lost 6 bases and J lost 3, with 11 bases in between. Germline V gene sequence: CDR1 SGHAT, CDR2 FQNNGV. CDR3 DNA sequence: TGTGCCAGCAGTTCGACAGGACACTATGGCTACACCTTC. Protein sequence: CASSSTGHYGYTF.

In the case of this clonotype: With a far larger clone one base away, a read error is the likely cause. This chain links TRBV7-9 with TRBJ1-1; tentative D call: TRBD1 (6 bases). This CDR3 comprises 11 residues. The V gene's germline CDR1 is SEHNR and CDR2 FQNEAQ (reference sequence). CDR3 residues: CTSSSGQKAFF. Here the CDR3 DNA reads TGTACCAGCAGCTCCGGACAGAAAGCTTTCTTT.

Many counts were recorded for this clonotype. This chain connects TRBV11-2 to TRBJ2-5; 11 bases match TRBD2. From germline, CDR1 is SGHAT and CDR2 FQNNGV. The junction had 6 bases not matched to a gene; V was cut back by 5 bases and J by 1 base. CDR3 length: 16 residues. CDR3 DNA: TGTGCCAGCAGCCGACGACTAGCGGGGTCCCAAGAGACCCAGTACTTC. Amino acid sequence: CASSRRLAGSQETQYF.

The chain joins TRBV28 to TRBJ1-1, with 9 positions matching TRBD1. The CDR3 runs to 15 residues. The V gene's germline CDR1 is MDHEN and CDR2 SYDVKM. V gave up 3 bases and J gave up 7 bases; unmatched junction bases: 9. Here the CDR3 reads CASSLDRGQILEAFF. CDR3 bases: TGTGCCAGCAGTTTGGACAGGGGACAGATTCTTGAAGCTTTCTTT.

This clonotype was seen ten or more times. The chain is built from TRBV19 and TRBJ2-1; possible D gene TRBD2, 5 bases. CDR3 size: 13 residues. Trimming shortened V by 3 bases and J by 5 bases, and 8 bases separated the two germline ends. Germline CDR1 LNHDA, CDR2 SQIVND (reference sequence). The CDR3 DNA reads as TGTGCCAGTAGTATCCTAGCTCACAATGAGCAGTTCTTC. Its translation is CASSILAHNEQFF.

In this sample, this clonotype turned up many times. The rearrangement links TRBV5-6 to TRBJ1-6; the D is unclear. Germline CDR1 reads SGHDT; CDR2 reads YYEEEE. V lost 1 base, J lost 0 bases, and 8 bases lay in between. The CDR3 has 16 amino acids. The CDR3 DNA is TGTGCCAGCAGCTTGAGCGGAAGCTCCTATAATTCACCCCTCCACTTT. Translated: CASSLSGSSYNSPLHF.

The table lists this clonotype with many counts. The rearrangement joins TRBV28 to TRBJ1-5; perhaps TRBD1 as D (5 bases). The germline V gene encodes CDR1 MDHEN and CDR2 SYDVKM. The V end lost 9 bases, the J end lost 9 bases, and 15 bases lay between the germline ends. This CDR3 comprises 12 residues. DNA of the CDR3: TGTGCCAGTTGGACAACGCTGGGGCCCCAGCATTTT. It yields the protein CASWTTLGPQHF. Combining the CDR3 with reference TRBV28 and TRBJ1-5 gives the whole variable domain DVKVTQSSRYLVKRTGEKVFLECVQDMDHENMFWYRQDPGLGLRLIYFSYDVKMKEKGDIPEGYSVSREKKERFSLILESASTNQTSMYLCASWTTLGPQHFGDGTRLSIL.